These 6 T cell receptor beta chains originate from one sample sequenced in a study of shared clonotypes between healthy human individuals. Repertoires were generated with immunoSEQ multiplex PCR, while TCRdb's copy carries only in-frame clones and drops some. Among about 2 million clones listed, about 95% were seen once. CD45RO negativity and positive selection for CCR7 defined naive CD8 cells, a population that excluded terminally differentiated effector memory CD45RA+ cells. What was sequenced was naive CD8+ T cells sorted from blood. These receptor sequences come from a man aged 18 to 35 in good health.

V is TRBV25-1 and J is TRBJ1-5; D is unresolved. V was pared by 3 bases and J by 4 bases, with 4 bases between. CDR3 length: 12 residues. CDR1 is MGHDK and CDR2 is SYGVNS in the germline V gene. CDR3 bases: TGTGCCAGCAGTGAGCAGAATCAGCCCCAGCATTTT. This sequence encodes CASSEQNQPQHF.

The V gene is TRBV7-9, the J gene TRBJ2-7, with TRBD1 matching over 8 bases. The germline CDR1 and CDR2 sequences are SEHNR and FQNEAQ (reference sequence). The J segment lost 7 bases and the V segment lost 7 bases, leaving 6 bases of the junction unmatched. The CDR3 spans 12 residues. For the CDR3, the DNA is TGTGCCAGCAATTCAGGGGGCAGGGAGCAGTACTTC. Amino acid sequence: CASNSGGREQYF. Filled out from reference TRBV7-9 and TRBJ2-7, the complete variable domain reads DTGVSQNPRHKITKRGQNVTFRCDPISEHNRLYWYRQTLGQGPEFLTYFQNEAQLEKSRLLSDRFSAERPKGSFSTLEIQRTEQGDSAMYLCASNSGGREQYFGPGTRLTVT.

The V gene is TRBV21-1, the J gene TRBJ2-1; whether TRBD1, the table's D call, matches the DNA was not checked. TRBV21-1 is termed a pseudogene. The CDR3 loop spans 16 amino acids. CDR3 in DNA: TGTGCCAGCAGCAAAGCAGGGCAGGGAATCTACAATGAGCAGTTCTTC. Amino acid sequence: CASSKAGQGIYNEQFF.

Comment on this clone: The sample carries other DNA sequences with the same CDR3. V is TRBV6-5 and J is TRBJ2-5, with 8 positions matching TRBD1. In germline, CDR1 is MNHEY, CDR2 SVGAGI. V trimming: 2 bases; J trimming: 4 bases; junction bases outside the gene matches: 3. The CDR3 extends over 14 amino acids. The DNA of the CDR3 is TGTGCCAGCAGTTACGTCGGACAGGGAGAGACCCAGTACTTC. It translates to CASSYVGQGETQYF.

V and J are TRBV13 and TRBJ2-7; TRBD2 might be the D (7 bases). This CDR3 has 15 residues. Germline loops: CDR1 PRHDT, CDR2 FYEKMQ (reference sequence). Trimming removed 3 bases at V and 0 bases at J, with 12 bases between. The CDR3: CASSLRGGASYEQYF. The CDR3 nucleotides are TGTGCCAGCAGCTTGAGGGGGGGCGCCTCCTACGAGCAGTACTTC.

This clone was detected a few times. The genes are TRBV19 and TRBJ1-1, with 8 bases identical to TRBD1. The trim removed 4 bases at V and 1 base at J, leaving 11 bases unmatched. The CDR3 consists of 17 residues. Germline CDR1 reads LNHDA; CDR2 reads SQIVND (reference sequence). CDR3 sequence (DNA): TGTGCCAGTAGTAGCCGGGACAGGTCTTCCCAGAACACTGAAGCTTTCTTT. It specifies CASSSRDRSSQNTEAFF.